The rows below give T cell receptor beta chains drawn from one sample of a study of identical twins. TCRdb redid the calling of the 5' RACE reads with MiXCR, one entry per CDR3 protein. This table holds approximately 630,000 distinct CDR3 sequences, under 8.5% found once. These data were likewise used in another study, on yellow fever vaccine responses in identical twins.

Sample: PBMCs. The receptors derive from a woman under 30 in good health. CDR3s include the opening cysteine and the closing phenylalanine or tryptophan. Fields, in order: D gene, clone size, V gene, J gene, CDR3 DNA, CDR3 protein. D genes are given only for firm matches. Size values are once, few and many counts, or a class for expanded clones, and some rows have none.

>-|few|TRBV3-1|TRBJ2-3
TGTGCCAGCAGCCAACCCCGGGGTAGCACAGATACGCAGTATTTT
CASSQPRGSTDTQYF
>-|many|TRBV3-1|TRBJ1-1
TGTGCCAGCAGCCCTACACAAACTCTGGCTGAAGCTTTCTTT
CASSPTQTLAEAFF
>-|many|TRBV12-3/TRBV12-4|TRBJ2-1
TGTGCCAGCAGTGACGACAATGAGCAGTTCTTC
CASSDDNEQFF
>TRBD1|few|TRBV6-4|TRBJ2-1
TGTGCCAGCAGTGTGGCAGGGGGAGTCAATGAGCAGTTCTTC
CASSVAGGVNEQFF
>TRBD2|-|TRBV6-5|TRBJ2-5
TGTGCCAGCAGTTGGGGACTAGCGGGAGAGAACCCAGAGACCCAGTACTTC
CASSWGLAGENPETQYF
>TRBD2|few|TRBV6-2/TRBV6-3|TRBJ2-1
TGTGCCAGCAGCTACCGGACTAGCGGGAGGCACCTATCCTACAATGAGCAGTTCTTC
CASSYRTSGRHLSYNEQFF
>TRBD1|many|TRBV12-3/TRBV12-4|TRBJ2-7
TGTGCCAGCAGTTCCACCGGGACAGGGGGCAGGGAGCAGTACTTC
CASSSTGTGGREQYF
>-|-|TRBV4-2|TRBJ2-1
TGTGCCAGCAGCCAAGGGGCTGGTGAAAATGAGCAGTTCTTC
CASSQGAGENEQFF
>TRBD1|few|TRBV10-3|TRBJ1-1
TGTGCCATCAGTGACGACAGGGGCACTGAAGCTTTCTTT
CAISDDRGTEAFF
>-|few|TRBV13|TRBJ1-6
TGTGCCAGCAGCTTACTGAGCTCCTATAATTCACCCCTCCACTTT
CASSLLSSYNSPLHF
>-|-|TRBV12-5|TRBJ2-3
TGTGCTAGTGCCCCGGGACTTCTTCTGGGTGATACGCAGTATTTT
CASAPGLLLGDTQYF
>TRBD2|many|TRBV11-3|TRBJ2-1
TGTGCCAGCAGCCCAGCGGGGAGCTCCTACAATGAGCAGTTCTTC
CASSPAGSSYNEQFF
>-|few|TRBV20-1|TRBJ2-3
TGCAGTGCTAGACAAAATTCGGATACGCAGTATTTT
CSARQNSDTQYF
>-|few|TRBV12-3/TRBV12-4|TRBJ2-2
TGTGCCAGCACCCCGCTAGTTGGAACCGGGGAGCTGTTTTTT
CASTPLVGTGELFF
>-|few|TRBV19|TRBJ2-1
TGTGCCAGTAGTATAGAGGGCCTACTCAATGAGCAGTTCTTC
CASSIEGLLNEQFF
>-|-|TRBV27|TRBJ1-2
TGTGCCAGCAGTTTGGGATCGCGTACCCCCCTACAAAACTATGGCTACACCTTC
CASSLGSRTPLQNYGYTF
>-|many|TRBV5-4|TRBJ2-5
TGTGCCAGCAGCTTGATGGGCGTCTTACAAGAGACCCAGTACTTC
CASSLMGVLQETQYF
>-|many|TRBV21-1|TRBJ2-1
TGTGCCAGCACCCAAAGGGGAAGCTACAATGAGCAGTTCTTC
CASTQRGSYNEQFF
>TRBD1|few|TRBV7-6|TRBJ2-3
TGTGCCAGCAGCTTAGCATCCCTAGGGGGCCGTTCAGATACGCAGTATTTT
CASSLASLGGRSDTQYF
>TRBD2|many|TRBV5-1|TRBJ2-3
TGCGCCAGCAGCTTGGCCTCAACTAGCGGGCTTAGCACAGATACGCAGTATTTT
CASSLASTSGLSTDTQYF
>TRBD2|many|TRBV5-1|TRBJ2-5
TGCGCCAGCAGCGGGACTAGCGGAGGACAAGAGACCCAGTACTTC
CASSGTSGGQETQYF
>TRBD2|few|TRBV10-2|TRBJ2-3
TGCGCCAGCAGTGATCCGAGTCGTTTAGGACAATTGGCTAGCGGTAGCACAGATACGCAGTATTTT
CASSDPSRLGQLASGSTDTQYF
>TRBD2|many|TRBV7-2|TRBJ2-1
TGTGCCAGCAGCCATAGCGGGTTTAAGGATGAGCAGTTCTTC
CASSHSGFKDEQFF
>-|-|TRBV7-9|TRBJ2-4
TGTGCCAGCAGCTTGATACAAAACATTCAGTACTTC
CASSLIQNIQYF
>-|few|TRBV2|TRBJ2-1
TGTGCCAGCATCAGGACTACTTACAATGAGCAGTTCTTC
CASIRTTYNEQFF
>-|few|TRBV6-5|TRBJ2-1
TGTGCCAGCATTCTCCCCTTGACTGAGGATGAGCAGTTCTTC
CASILPLTEDEQFF
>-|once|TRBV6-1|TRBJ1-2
TGTGCCAGCAAGGTATACGCGGCAGACTATGGCTACACCTTC
CASKVYAADYGYTF
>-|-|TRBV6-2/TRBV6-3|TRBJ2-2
TGTGCCAGCAGCTGGCGGAACACCGGGGAGCTGTTTTTT
CASSWRNTGELFF